This T cell receptor beta chain comes out of a study of blood T cell repertoires in COVID-19. Study background: Samples of COVID-19 (acute and convalescent) were obtained from the United States, Italy and Spain. Sample material is recorded as cDNA or gDNA derived from T cells, B-cell-depleted T cells, or PBMCs.

Original handling: Using reference gene primer amplification, nucleated cell counts were estimated. The method was immunoSEQ multiplex PCR; TCRdb's version includes in-frame clones alone and lacks a portion of them. The V and J calls and clone size were taken over from that table, and D and trimming were inferred from the DNA. The sample lists approximately 250,000 clones; roughly 83% were seen once. This clone is a singleton in its sample. Deletions cut 8 bases from V and 4 bases from J, with 8 bases between. This CDR3 contains 11 residues. The TCR originated in a woman aged 50 to 60 with acute or convalescent COVID-19. This sequence joins TRBV12-3 or TRBV12-4 and TRBJ1-2; D gene ambiguous. The sample consisted of peripheral blood. Here the CDR3 DNA reads TGTGCCAGCGGGCCAGGCTATGGCTACACCTTC. Protein sequence: CASGPGYGYTF.